The present T cell receptor beta chain was sequenced within a study of blood T cell repertoires in COVID-19. Study in general: Specimens from acute and convalescent COVID-19 originated in the United States, Italy and Spain. PBMCs, B-cell-depleted T cells, or T cells provided the cDNA or gDNA that made up the material.

Per the authors' pipeline: From reference gene primer amplification, estimates of nucleated cell counts were derived. Clones were sequenced by immunoSEQ multiplex PCR, and TCRdb holds only the in-frame ones, with some missing. That table gives V, J and clone size, and the DNA gave D and trimming. The data contain over 200,000 clones, more than 75% of them singletons. Germline loops: CDR1 MNHEY, CDR2 SVGEGT. The CDR3 runs to 14 residues. V was cut by 2 bases and J by 4 bases, with 9 bases left in between. Specimen: peripheral blood. This TCR was recovered from a woman aged 40 to 50 who had recovered from COVID-19. The J gene is TRBJ1-5, the V gene TRBV6-2 or TRBV6-3; D not certain. In DNA form, the CDR3 reads TGTGCCAGCAGTTACCCCCGCGTGAATCAGCCCCAGCATTTT. Protein sequence: CASSYPRVNQPQHF.